Listed here are 24 T cell receptor beta chains from one sample, sequenced in a study of cytomegalovirus exposure and HLA in healthy donors. Primers: 60 Vbeta forward and 13 Jbeta reverse. TCRdb keeps only in-frame clones here, not all; method: immunoSEQ multiplex PCR. The sample yields some 190,000 clones, 60% to 85% seen once. Sequencing used PBMCs. The receptors come from a man younger than 30 in good health and CMV-seronegative.

V and J are TRBV27 and TRBJ1-2; 8 nucleotides line up with TRBD1. The CDR3 is 16 amino acids. J was trimmed by 2 bases and V by 3 bases; bases with no gene match: 8. Germline CDR1 reads MNHEY; CDR2 reads SMNVEV (reference sequence). This chain's CDR3 is CASSFTTGGTNYGYTF. Here the CDR3 DNA reads TGTGCCAGCAGTTTCACCACAGGGGGAACGAACTATGGCTACACCTTC.

This CDR3 is CASRVYDGYTF. The CDR3, as DNA: TGTGCCAGTCGGGTATACGATGGCTACACCTTC. The chain has TRBV28 and TRBJ1-2; D uncertain. Trimming removed 9 bases at V and 6 bases at J, with 11 bases between. Germline CDR1 reads MDHEN; CDR2 reads SYDVKM. The CDR3 loop spans 11 amino acids.

The gene calls are TRBV6-5 and TRBJ1-6; 7 bases match TRBD1. The V segment lost 6 bases and the J segment 5 bases; nucleotides outside the gene matches: 4. Germline V gives CDR1 MNHEY, CDR2 SVGAGI. CDR3 size: 14 residues. CDR3: CASRPGQHNSPLHF. The DNA for the CDR3 is TGTGCCAGCAGACCGGGACAGCATAATTCACCCCTCCACTTT.

The chain combines TRBV29-1 with TRBJ1-2; 7 bases align to TRBD1. The CDR3 is 12 residues long. V lost 7 bases and J lost 8; bases outside the gene matches: 10. Germline CDR1 reads SQVTM; CDR2 reads ANQGSEA. The CDR3 is CSGGEKGAGYTF. CDR3 coding DNA: TGCAGCGGGGGGGAGAAGGGGGCAGGCTACACCTTC.

The rearrangement links TRBV5-1 to TRBJ2-2, with 13 bases identical to TRBD2. V was clipped by 5 bases and J by 6 bases; unmatched bases: 19. This CDR3 has 20 amino acids. CDR1 SGHRS and CDR2 YFSETQ come from the germline V gene. The CDR3 here is CASRKPKGLAGILDPGELFF. In DNA form, the CDR3 reads TGCGCCAGCAGAAAGCCCAAGGGACTAGCGGGGATTTTGGACCCCGGGGAGCTGTTTTTT.

The rearrangement joins TRBV6-6 to TRBJ2-5; D is unclear. The last part of the DNA fits TRBJ2-7 better; the J call may be wrong. From germline, CDR1 is MNHNY and CDR2 SVGAGI (reference sequence). This CDR3 spans 14 amino acids. CDR3 nucleotides: TGTGCCAGCAGGCAGGCCGATCTCTCCTACGAGCAGTACTTC. This translates into CASRQADLSYEQYF.

The gene calls are TRBV7-9 and TRBJ2-2; 11 positions agree with TRBD1. CDR3 length: 17 residues. Germline V lookup: CDR1 SEHNR, CDR2 FQNEAQ (reference sequence). V was pared by 5 bases and J by 4 bases, with 9 bases of the junction left unmatched. The CDR3 protein is CASSPGTGGWTTGELFF. CDR3 nucleotide sequence: TGTGCCAGCAGCCCTGGGACAGGGGGGTGGACCACCGGGGAGCTGTTTTTT.

In this sample, this clone turned up a few times. The chain couples TRBV9 to TRBJ1-1, with 11 bases lining up with TRBD1. The CDR3 has 15 residues. CDR1 is SGDLS and CDR2 is YYNGEE in the germline V gene. J was trimmed by 7 bases and V by 3 bases; bases with no gene match: 8. The CDR3 here is CASSAGTGGIGEAFF. In DNA form, the CDR3 reads TGTGCCAGCAGCGCGGGGACAGGGGGGATCGGTGAAGCTTTCTTT.

V usage is TRBV2 and J usage is TRBJ2-5; 7 positions agree with TRBD2. The germline gives CDR1 SNHLY, CDR2 FYNNEI. The length of the CDR3 is 16 residues. The V and J ends lost 4 bases and 9 bases, in that order; junction bases with no gene match: 17. The CDR3 bases are TGTGCCAGCAGTGGGCCGGTGAGGGAGGGCACTTGGGCCCAGTACTTC. This sequence encodes CASSGPVREGTWAQYF.

The chain is built from TRBV7-9 and TRBJ2-7; no clear D gene. The V end was cut by 5 bases, the J end by 6 bases, with 11 bases between. This CDR3 is 12 amino acids long. From germline, CDR1 is SEHNR and CDR2 FQNEAQ (reference sequence). The DNA for the CDR3 is TGTGCCAGCAGCCCTGAGCTTGGCGAGCAGTACTTC. Translation: CASSPELGEQYF.

The chain is built from TRBV29-1 and TRBJ2-7, with 8 positions matching TRBD2. This CDR3 contains 13 residues. Per germline, CDR1 SQVTM and CDR2 ANQGSEA. After removal of 7 bases from V and 12 bases from J, the junction contained 17 bases not matched to a gene. This chain's CDR3 is CSAGGVGPGKMYF. CDR3 nucleotides: TGCAGCGCGGGGGGGGTCGGACCGGGAAAGATGTACTTC.

This clone was detected a few times. The V and J genes are TRBV15 and TRBJ2-5, with TRBD2 matching 9 bases. The CDR3 is 15 amino acids. The V gene end was trimmed by 0 bases and the J gene end by 5 bases; junction bases not matched to a gene: 4. Germline V gives CDR1 LNHNV, CDR2 YYDKDF (reference sequence). Written as DNA, the CDR3 is TGTGCCACCAGCAGAGATGCGGGAGGGTCCGAGACCCAGTACTTC. It codes for CATSRDAGGSETQYF. The full variable domain, its missing parts supplied by reference TRBV15 and TRBJ2-5, is DAMVIQNPRYQVTQFGKPVTLSCSQTLNHNVMYWYQQKSSQAPKLLFHYYDKDFNNEADTPDNFQSRRPNTSFCFLDIRSPGLGDTAMYLCATSRDAGGSETQYFGPGTRLLVL.

This sequence joins TRBV7-8 and TRBJ2-5, with a tentative D call TRBD2 (5 bases). Trimming removed 1 base from V and 3 bases from J, with 9 bases in between. CDR1 and CDR2 (germline): SGHVS, FQNEAQ. This CDR3 region has 14 residues. CDR3: CASSLGTQKETQYF. The CDR3 DNA is TGTGCCAGCAGCTTAGGGACTCAGAAAGAGACCCAGTACTTC.

The V and J genes are TRBV13 and TRBJ1-6; D may be TRBD1 (5 bases). Germline CDR1 reads PRHDT; CDR2 reads FYEKMQ (reference sequence). CDR3 length equals 17 residues. Trimming pared 4 bases from V and 8 bases from J, leaving 21 bases between. The CDR3 loop reads CASSSGGVSGVDSPLHF. CDR3 DNA sequence: TGTGCCAGCAGCTCAGGTGGAGTCTCGGGGGTAGATTCACCCCTCCACTTT.

This rearrangement joins TRBV7-9 to TRBJ2-1, with a tentative D call TRBD1 (5 bases). CDR3 length equals 16 residues. The V end was cut by 3 bases, the J end by 4 bases, with 16 bases between. From germline, CDR1 is SEHNR and CDR2 FQNEAQ (reference sequence). CDR3 bases: TGTGCCAGCAGCTTTGAAGCAGGGATACTATACAATGAGCAGTTCTTC. Protein: CASSFEAGILYNEQFF.

The rearrangement joins TRBV6-1 to TRBJ2-5; 13 nucleotides agree with TRBD2. The CDR3 runs to 15 residues. The V and J ends lost 7 bases and 11 bases, in that order; junction bases with no gene match: 13. The V gene's germline CDR1 is MNHNS and CDR2 SASEGT. CDR3 in DNA: TGTGCCAGCACCCATAGTGAACTAGCGGGAGGGGAGCAGTACTTC. This codes for CASTHSELAGGEQYF.

The sample holds a few counts of this clone. V is TRBV29-1 and J is TRBJ1-2; tentatively, D is TRBD1 (6 bases). The V end lost 7 bases, the J end lost 8 bases, and 20 bases lay between the germline ends. Germline V gene data show CDR1 as SQVTM and CDR2 as ANQGSEA. There are 13 residues in the CDR3. The CDR3 DNA follows: TGCAGCGGGGGGGGGACACGCACGGAAGGCTACACCTTC. It is translated as CSGGGTRTEGYTF.

This chain joins TRBV12-1 and TRBJ2-3; the table's D call of TRBD2 was not tested on the DNA. TRBV12-1 is described as a pseudogene. The CDR3 consists of 15 residues. CDR3 sequence (DNA): TGTGCCAGCAGCCCCGGTGCGCTAGCGGCAGATACGCAGTATTTT. This translates into CASSPGALAADTQYF.

V gene TRBV9 combines with J gene TRBJ2-3, with D perhaps matching TRBD1 (6 bases). Trimming removed 7 bases at V and 1 base at J, with 13 bases between. This CDR3 region has 14 residues. Germline V CDR1 and CDR2: SGDLS, YYNGEE. This CDR3 is CASAEGVGTDTQYF. Written as DNA, the CDR3 is TGTGCCAGCGCCGAGGGGGTTGGCACAGATACGCAGTATTTT.

This clone was counted a few times. This rearrangement joins TRBV28 to TRBJ1-2; D unresolved. The germline V gene encodes CDR1 MDHEN and CDR2 SYDVKM. With 5 bases removed from V and 7 bases from J, the gap between germline ends came to 8 bases. This CDR3 contains 11 residues. The CDR3 loop is CASSVRFGYTF. In DNA, the CDR3 is TGTGCCAGCAGTGTCCGTTTTGGCTACACCTTC.

Written as DNA, the CDR3 is TGCGCCAGCAGCGGAGGACAGGGAAGAGCTGAAGCTTTCTTT. Translation: CASSGGQGRAEAFF. J is TRBJ1-1 and V is TRBV5-1, with 8 positions matching TRBD1. The CDR3 contains 14 residues. The trim removed 4 bases at V and 6 bases at J, leaving 8 bases unmatched. CDR1 and CDR2 (germline): SGHRS, YFSETQ.

This clone was observed a handful of times. The rearrangement joins TRBV28 to TRBJ1-6, with a tentative D call TRBD1 (5 bases). Germline lookup yields CDR1 MDHEN and CDR2 SYDVKM. V was cut by 9 bases and J by 7 bases, with 13 bases left in between. CDR3 size: 13 residues. CDR3 DNA sequence: TGTGCCAGTCGGGGGACTGGGAATTCACCCCTCCACTTT. It yields the protein CASRGTGNSPLHF.

This clone was counted only a few times. The V call is TRBV5-6, the J call TRBJ1-1; D remains ambiguous. Germline assignment: CDR1 SGHDT and CDR2 YYEEEE. The CDR3 totals 13 residues. V was shortened by 1 base and J by 1 base, with 5 bases between the two germline ends. The CDR3 loop is CASSLPKNTEAFF. CDR3 bases: TGTGCCAGCAGCTTGCCAAAGAACACTGAAGCTTTCTTT. The whole variable domain, filled in from reference TRBV5-6 and TRBJ1-1, reads DAGVTQSPTHLIKTRGQQVTLRCSPKSGHDTVSWYQQALGQGPQFIFQYYEEEERQRGNFPDRFSGHQFPNYSSELNVNALLLGDSALYLCASSLPKNTEAFFGQGTRLTVV.

The chain joins TRBV10-1 to TRBJ2-1, with D tentatively TRBD1 (5 bases). CDR1 WNHNN and CDR2 SYGVQD come from the germline V gene (reference sequence). With 8 bases removed from V and 1 base from J, the gap between germline ends came to 15 bases. The CDR3 length is 15 residues. As DNA, the CDR3 is TGCGCCAGCCCCAACAGCAGGGTATCCTACAATGAGCAGTTCTTC. Translating gives CASPNSRVSYNEQFF.